This TCR beta chain came from a study of spatial heterogeneity in lung cancer. Study in general: The study found that TCR transcript counts in tumor regions correlated strongly with a matched bulk RNA-seq T cell module score. Averaged across combinations, each unique TCR and UMI pairing appeared more than ten times in raw reads, which were uncorrected. Whole-study findings and limits: Higher tumor mutation counts went along with higher counts of expanded intratumoral alpha and beta TCRs.

This clonotype was counted ten times or more. Its specificity is not known. Described time point: sample taken at primary tumor resection. Unsorted samples of tumor, nontumor lung or frozen PBMC had their whole RNA sequenced. Every TCR cDNA molecule bore a unique molecular identifier. TCRdb called the 5' RACE reads again in MiXCR, with one record for every CDR3 protein. This table has around 10,000 distinct CDR3 sequences, about 12% appearing once. After removal of 4 bases from V and 5 bases from J, the junction contained 15 bases not matched to a gene. CDR3 size: 17 residues. The sample consisted of lung tumor tissue, taken at surgery. The chain uses TRBV12-3 or TRBV12-4 and TRBJ2-3, with 7 bases matching TRBD2. This sequence was found in a male donor with early-stage non-small cell lung cancer. The CDR3 loop reads CASSSSLAGGAQDTQYF. In DNA, the CDR3 is TGTGCCAGCAGTTCCTCGTTAGCGGGTGGGGCACAAGATACGCAGTATTTT.